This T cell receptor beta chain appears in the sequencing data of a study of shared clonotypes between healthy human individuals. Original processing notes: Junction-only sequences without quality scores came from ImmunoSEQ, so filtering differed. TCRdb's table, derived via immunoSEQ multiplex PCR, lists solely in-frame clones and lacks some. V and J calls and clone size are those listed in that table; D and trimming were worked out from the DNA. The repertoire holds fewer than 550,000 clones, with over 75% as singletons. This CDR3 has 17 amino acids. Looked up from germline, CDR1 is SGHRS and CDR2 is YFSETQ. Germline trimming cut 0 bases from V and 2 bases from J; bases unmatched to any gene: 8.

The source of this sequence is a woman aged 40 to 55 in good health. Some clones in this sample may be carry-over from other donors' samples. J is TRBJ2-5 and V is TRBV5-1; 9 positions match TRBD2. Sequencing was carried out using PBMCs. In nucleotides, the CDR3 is TGCGCCAGCAGCTTGGGGTTAGCGGGAGAAAGGCAAGAGACCCAGTACTTC. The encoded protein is CASSLGLAGERQETQYF.